Listed below are T cell receptor beta chains from one sample, sequenced in a study of tumor-infiltrating lymphocytes in oesophageal squamous cell carcinoma. TCRdb reprocessed the PCR reads via MiXCR and lists one record per CDR3 protein. This table has around 12,000 distinct CDR3 sequences, around 50% appearing once. Material: esophageal tumor tissue. The receptor source for this set is a female donor with esophageal squamous cell carcinoma. The CDR3 runs from the conserved cysteine through the conserved F or W. The order of the fields is V gene, J gene, clone size, D gene, CDR3 protein, CDR3 DNA. The D gene is left open where the match is weak. Only part of the rows carry a size: once, few, many, or a class if the clone is expanded.

TRBV7-8	TRBJ2-1	NA	NA	CASTTTGESVNEQFF	TGTGCCAGCACCACGACGGGGGAAAGTGTCAATGAGCAGTTCTTC
TRBV12-3/TRBV12-4	TRBJ1-5	NA	NA	CASSFSFGSGWGSGQPQHF	TGTGCCAGCAGTTTTTCGTTCGGGTCAGGGTGGGGTTCGGGTCAGCCCCAGCATTTT
TRBV7-3	TRBJ2-1	few	NA	CASSLKGHLGNNEQFF	TGTGCCAGCAGCTTAAAAGGGCACCTAGGGAACAATGAGCAGTTCTTC
TRBV28	TRBJ2-6	medium-sized	TRBD2	CASSLWVTSGSAGANVLTF	TGTGCCAGCAGTTTATGGGTTACTAGCGGGAGCGCTGGGGCCAACGTCCTGACTTTC
TRBV7-2	TRBJ2-1	NA	NA	CASSLARVGGTGSYNEQFF	TGTGCCAGCAGCTTAGCGAGGGTCGGGGGTACGGGCTCCTACAATGAGCAGTTCTTC
TRBV7-2	TRBJ2-3	few	NA	CASSLLNTQYF	TGTGCCAGCAGCTTATTGAATACGCAGTATTTT
TRBV11-1	TRBJ2-7	NA	TRBD2	CASSLGGGYEQYF	TGTGCCAGCAGCTTAGGGGGGGGCTACGAGCAGTACTTC
TRBV7-3	TRBJ2-1	few	TRBD2	CASSLTALGREGYEQFF	TGTGCCAGCAGCTTAACCGCCCTAGGGCGGGAGGGGTATGAGCAGTTCTTC
TRBV12-3/TRBV12-4	TRBJ2-6	NA	NA	CASIQGRGGVRSGANVLTF	TGTGCCAGCATTCAAGGTCGAGGAGGGGTCCGCTCTGGGGCCAACGTCCTGACTTTC
TRBV6-2/TRBV6-3	TRBJ2-5	once	TRBD2	CASSDASGSTDTQYF	TGTGCCAGCAGTGACGCTAGCGGGAGCACAGATACGCAGTACTTC